This is a list of T cell receptor beta chains from one sample in a study of CD8 T cells in ankylosing spondylitis. TCRdb processed the 5' RACE reads anew with MiXCR; each CDR3 protein has one entry. Seen here are 450,000 or so distinct CDR3 sequences, approximately 26% observed once, and the top ten hold about 0.89%. The sequenced sample was blood, either unsorted or a sorted T cell fraction (not recorded which). The origin of the receptors is a male donor with ankylosing spondylitis. CDR3s include the opening cysteine and the closing phenylalanine or tryptophan.

CASSYGRGHTGELFF,TRBJ2-2,TRBV6-5
CATSDPGGSHSNEQFF,TRBJ2-1,TRBV24-1
CASSTDRVGNQPQHF,TRBJ1-5,TRBV4-1
CASSKGQGLNSFTDTQYF,TRBJ2-3,TRBV19
CSASHPYTDTQYF,TRBJ2-3,TRBV20-1
CASSYGRGVNSPLHF,TRBJ1-6,TRBV6-5
CSAQRDPSSYNEQFF,TRBJ2-1,TRBV20-1
CAWNRRRSEAFF,TRBJ1-1,TRBV30
CASSLEGRADQPQHF,TRBJ1-5,TRBV5-1
CASSPSGVLYNEQFF,TRBJ2-1,TRBV12-3/TRBV12-4
CSARLAGAGANVLTF,TRBJ2-6,TRBV20-1
CASSSPSYRGDYGYTF,TRBJ1-2,TRBV7-9
CSAKLTNTEAFF,TRBJ1-1,TRBV20-1
CATSDRGIQETQYF,TRBJ2-5,TRBV24-1
CSVESFYNEQFF,TRBJ2-1,TRBV29-1
CASSLDGIGDQPQHF,TRBJ1-5,TRBV11-2
CASGLMGQPQHF,TRBJ1-5,TRBV12-5
CSAPDRSSGNTIYF,TRBJ1-3,TRBV20-1
CASSLFFGENTGELFF,TRBJ2-2,TRBV5-5
CAIGQGTSPLHF,TRBJ1-6,TRBV10-3
CASSQLRLDTGELFF,TRBJ2-2,TRBV5-1
CSARDETSGRYWDEQYF,TRBJ2-7,TRBV20-1
CAWNRGAVEGTEAFF,TRBJ1-1,TRBV30
CASGRGATEAFF,TRBJ1-1,TRBV3-1
CASSFDRVRTEAFF,TRBJ1-1,TRBV6-1
CASSTPGLAGGPGQFF,TRBJ2-1,TRBV27
CASNRDINGYGYTF,TRBJ1-2,TRBV7-9
CASSAREANNEQFF,TRBJ2-1,TRBV2
CASSLGVMNEKLFF,TRBJ1-4,TRBV5-5
CASVPGTGVTGELFF,TRBJ2-2,TRBV5-6
CASSFSGSTTYEQYF,TRBJ2-7,TRBV3-1
CATSRDGGNQETQYF,TRBJ2-5,TRBV15
CASSRIPREGTEAFF,TRBJ1-1,TRBV5-1
CASSRLLHGTDTQYF,TRBJ2-3,TRBV5-1
CASSLQGVSNEKLFF,TRBJ1-4,TRBV5-1
CASSLERQWAKLFF,TRBJ1-4,TRBV11-2
CASSQRLADLNEQFF,TRBJ2-1,TRBV3-1
CASSVGGLGERETQYF,TRBJ2-5,TRBV9
CSVSGGGGTQPQHF,TRBJ1-5,TRBV29-1
CATSDLVTDTQYF,TRBJ2-3,TRBV24-1
CASSKRTGLTYNEQFF,TRBJ2-1,TRBV21-1
CASSSTGTSLNEQFF,TRBJ2-1,TRBV7-2
CATSDLPLDSNTGELFF,TRBJ2-2,TRBV24-1
CASSPRQGRAYEQYF,TRBJ2-7,TRBV7-8
CASSFLLRGGNEQFF,TRBJ2-1,TRBV5-1
CASSDGYEQFF,TRBJ2-1,TRBV10-1
CATSAPGLAVHNEQFF,TRBJ2-1,TRBV24-1
CASSLAGDLISGANVLTF,TRBJ2-6,TRBV5-1
CASSQGLGLGRANEQFF,TRBJ2-1,TRBV4-2
CSAVDGATNEKLFF,TRBJ1-4,TRBV20-1
CSGGGGAPRSYNEQFF,TRBJ2-1,TRBV20-1
CASSLRASGSYEQYF,TRBJ2-7,TRBV7-2
CASSPHRANTGELFF,TRBJ2-2,TRBV28
CASSPTVLTEAFF,TRBJ1-1,TRBV19
CASSSDGFNEELFF,TRBJ1-4,TRBV5-1
CASSWDSKATNEKLFF,TRBJ1-4,TRBV6-5
CASNIQGSEVMNTEAFF,TRBJ1-1,TRBV7-8
CASSLPGLAGGRITGELFF,TRBJ2-2,TRBV5-1
CASSSGTTGGELFF,TRBJ2-2,TRBV7-8